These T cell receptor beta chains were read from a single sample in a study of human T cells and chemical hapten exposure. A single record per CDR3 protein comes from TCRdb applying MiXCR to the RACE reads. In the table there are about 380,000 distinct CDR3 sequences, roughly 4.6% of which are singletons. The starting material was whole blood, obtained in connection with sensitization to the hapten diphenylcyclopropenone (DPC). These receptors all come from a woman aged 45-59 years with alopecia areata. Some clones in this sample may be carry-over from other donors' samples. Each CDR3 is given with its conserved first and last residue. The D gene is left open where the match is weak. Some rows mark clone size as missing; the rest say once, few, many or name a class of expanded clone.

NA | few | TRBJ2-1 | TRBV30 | CAWTMGGPGNEQFF | TGTGCCTGGACGATGGGGGGTCCTGGGAATGAGCAGTTCTTC
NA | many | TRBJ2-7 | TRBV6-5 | CASSYGTEQYF | TGTGCCAGCAGTTACGGTACCGAGCAGTACTTC
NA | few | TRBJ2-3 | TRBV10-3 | CAAASGEGTDTQYF | TGTGCCGCCGCTTCGGGAGAAGGCACAGATACGCAGTATTTT
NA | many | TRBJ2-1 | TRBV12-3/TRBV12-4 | CASWDSTNEQFF | TGTGCCAGCTGGGACTCGACAAATGAGCAGTTCTTC
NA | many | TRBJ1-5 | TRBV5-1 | CASSLEGSRNQPQHF | TGCGCCAGCAGCTTGGAGGGCAGTCGCAATCAGCCCCAGCATTTT
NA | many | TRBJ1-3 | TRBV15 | CATSRFRGMDTIYF | TGTGCCACCAGCAGATTCAGGGGTATGGACACCATATATTTT
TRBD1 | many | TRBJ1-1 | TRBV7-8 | CASSLRWGTGGATAPNTEAFF | TGTGCCAGCAGCTTAAGGTGGGGGACAGGGGGCGCAACGGCCCCCAACACTGAAGCTTTCTTT
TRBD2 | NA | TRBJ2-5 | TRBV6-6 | CASSSQGLAAQETQYF | TGTGCCAGCAGTAGCCAAGGACTAGCGGCCCAAGAGACCCAGTACTTC
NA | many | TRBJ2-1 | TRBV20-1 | CSAVLYNEQFF | TGCAGTGCCGTTCTCTACAATGAGCAGTTCTTC
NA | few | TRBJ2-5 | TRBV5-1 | CASSLAGIQETQYF | TGCGCCAGCAGCTTGGCCGGGATCCAAGAGACCCAGTACTTC
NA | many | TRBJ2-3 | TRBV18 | CASSEPPDTQYF | TGTGCCAGCTCAGAGCCGCCAGATACGCAGTATTTT
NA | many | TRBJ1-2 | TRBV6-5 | CASSYATQGIGGYTF | TGTGCCAGCAGTTACGCCACCCAGGGGATTGGAGGCTACACCTTC
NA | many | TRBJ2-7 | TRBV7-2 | CASSLGGGSYEQYF | TGTGCCAGCAGCTTAGGCGGAGGCTCCTACGAGCAGTACTTC
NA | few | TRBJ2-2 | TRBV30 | CAWSSSFFLFF | TGTGCCTGGAGCAGTAGCTTTTTCCTATTTTTT
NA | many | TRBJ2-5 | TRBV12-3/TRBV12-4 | CASSLDGAQYF | TGTGCCAGCAGTTTAGATGGAGCCCAGTACTTC
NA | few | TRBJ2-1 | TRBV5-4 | CASSLETRGKYNEQFF | TGTGCCAGCAGCCTAGAGACCCGAGGGAAATACAATGAGCAGTTCTTC
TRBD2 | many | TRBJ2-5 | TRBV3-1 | CASSPPSGGAQETQYF | TGTGCCAGCAGCCCACCTAGCGGGGGAGCCCAAGAGACCCAGTACTTC
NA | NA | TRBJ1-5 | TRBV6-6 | CASRYFQGSNQPQHF | TGTGCCAGCAGATATTTTCAGGGTAGCAATCAGCCCCAGCATTTT
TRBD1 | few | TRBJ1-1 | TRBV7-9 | CASSPGQYETEAFF | TGTGCCAGCAGCCCGGGACAGTATGAAACTGAAGCTTTCTTT
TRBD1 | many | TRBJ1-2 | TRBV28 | CASSSGTGRYGYTF | TGTGCCAGCAGTAGCGGGACAGGGAGGTATGGCTACACCTTC
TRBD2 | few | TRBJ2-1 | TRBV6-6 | CASQERGGKSYNEQFF | TGTGCCAGTCAAGAGCGGGGGGGCAAGTCCTACAATGAGCAGTTCTTC
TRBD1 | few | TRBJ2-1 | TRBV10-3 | CAISVAGGGADNEQFF | TGTGCCATCAGTGTGGCAGGGGGTGGGGCGGACAATGAGCAGTTCTTC
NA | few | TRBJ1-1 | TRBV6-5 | CASSYPGATEAFF | TGTGCCAGCAGTTACCCTGGGGCCACTGAAGCTTTCTTT
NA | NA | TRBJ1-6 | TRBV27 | CASRGGDSPLHF | TGTGCCAGCAGGGGGGGAGATTCACCCCTCCACTTT
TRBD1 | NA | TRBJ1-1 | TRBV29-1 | CSATGTGGLNTEAFF | TGCAGCGCAACCGGGACAGGGGGATTGAACACTGAAGCTTTCTTT
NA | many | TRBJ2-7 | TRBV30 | CAWSYAYEQYF | TGTGCCTGGAGTTACGCCTACGAGCAGTACTTC
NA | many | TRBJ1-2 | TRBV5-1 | CASSPTRGEDGYTF | TGCGCCAGCAGCCCAACCAGGGGAGAGGATGGCTACACCTTC
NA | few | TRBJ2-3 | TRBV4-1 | CASSQSGLTDTQYF | TGCGCCAGCAGCCAAAGCGGCCTCACAGATACGCAGTATTTT
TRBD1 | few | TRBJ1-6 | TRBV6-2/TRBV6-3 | CASSFAWTGRNSPLHF | TGTGCCAGCAGCTTCGCCTGGACAGGGAGGAATTCACCCCTCCACTTT
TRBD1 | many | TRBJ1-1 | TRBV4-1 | CASSQDRLNTEAFF | TGCGCCAGCAGCCAGGACAGGCTGAACACTGAAGCTTTCTTT
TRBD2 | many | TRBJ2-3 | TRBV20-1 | CSAGPLAGVADTQYF | TGCAGTGCTGGACCACTAGCGGGAGTGGCAGATACGCAGTATTTT
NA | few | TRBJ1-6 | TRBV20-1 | CSARAGYNSPLHF | TGCAGTGCTAGGGCCGGCTATAATTCACCCCTCCACTTT
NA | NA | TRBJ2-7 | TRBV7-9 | CATERVNEQYF | TGTGCCACCGAGAGGGTTAACGAGCAGTACTTC
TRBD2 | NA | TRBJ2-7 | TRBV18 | CASSPPGLGTYEQYF | TGTGCCAGCTCACCACCGGGACTAGGGACCTACGAGCAGTACTTC
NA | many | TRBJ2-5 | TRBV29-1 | CSVTWTAPGTQYF | TGCAGCGTAACTTGGACAGCCCCCGGGACCCAGTACTTC
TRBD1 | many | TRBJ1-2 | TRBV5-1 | CASSLANRGYGYTF | TGCGCCAGCAGCTTGGCTAACAGGGGATATGGCTACACCTTC
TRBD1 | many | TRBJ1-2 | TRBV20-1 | CSARVTGTGKVNGYTF | TGCAGTGCTAGAGTCACGGGGACAGGGAAGGTCAATGGCTACACCTTC
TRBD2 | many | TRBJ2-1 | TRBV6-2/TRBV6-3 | CASSEPGLVAQFF | TGTGCCAGCAGTGAGCCGGGACTAGTAGCCCAGTTCTTC
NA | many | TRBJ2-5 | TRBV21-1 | CASSNCTVTQYF | TGTGCCAGCAGCAATTGCACCGTGACCCAGTACTTC
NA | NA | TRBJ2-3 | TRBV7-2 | CASSIRGADTQYF | TGTGCCAGCAGCATCCGGGGAGCAGATACGCAGTATTTT
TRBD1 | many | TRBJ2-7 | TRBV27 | CASSRTGSEQYF | TGTGCCAGCAGTAGGACAGGGAGCGAGCAGTACTTC
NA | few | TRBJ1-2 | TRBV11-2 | CASSQAGAGYGYTF | TGTGCCAGCAGCCAAGCGGGGGCCGGTTATGGCTACACCTTC
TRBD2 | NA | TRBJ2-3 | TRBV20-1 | CSARDPSGGPFTDTQYF | TGCAGTGCTAGAGATCCAAGCGGGGGGCCTTTCACAGATACGCAGTATTTT
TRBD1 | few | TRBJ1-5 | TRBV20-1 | CSARTGVDSNQPQHF | TGCAGTGCTAGGACAGGGGTCGATAGCAATCAGCCCCAGCATTTT
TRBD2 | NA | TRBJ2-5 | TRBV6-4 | CASKFAGETQETQYF | TGTGCCAGCAAATTTGCGGGGGAGACCCAAGAGACCCAGTACTTC
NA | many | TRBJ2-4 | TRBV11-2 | CASSLGVYGNIQYF | TGTGCCAGCAGCTTAGGCGTGTATGGAAACATTCAGTACTTC
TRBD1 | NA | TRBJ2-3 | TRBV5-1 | CASSVGQAPNTDTQYF | TGCGCCAGCAGCGTGGGACAGGCTCCGAACACAGATACGCAGTATTTT
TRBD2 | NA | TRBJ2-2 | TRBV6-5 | CASKREGNTGELFF | TGTGCCAGCAAGCGGGAGGGAAACACCGGGGAGCTGTTTTTT
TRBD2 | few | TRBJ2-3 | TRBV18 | CASSPLGLAGVTDTQYF | TGTGCCAGCTCACCACTAGGACTAGCGGGCGTCACAGATACGCAGTATTTT
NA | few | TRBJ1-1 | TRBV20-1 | CSAARGGINTEAFF | TGCAGTGCTGCCCGTGGCGGGATTAACACTGAAGCTTTCTTT
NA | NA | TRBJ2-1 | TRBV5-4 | CASSQGQSTAPLDEQFF | TGTGCCAGCAGCCAAGGACAGTCCACCGCACCCCTGGATGAGCAGTTCTTC
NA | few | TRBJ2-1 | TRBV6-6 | CASSYSQSEQFF | TGTGCCAGCAGTTACTCCCAGAGTGAGCAGTTCTTC
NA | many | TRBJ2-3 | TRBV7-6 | CASSGGTGASKDTQYF | TGTGCCAGCAGCGGGGGGACGGGGGCAAGTAAAGATACGCAGTATTTT